One T cell receptor (beta chain) is described in this entry. This clonotype turned up a few times. The antigen it recognizes is unknown. No base quality information exists; no much larger clone differs at one position. PBMCs were isolated by Ficoll-Paque density gradient centrifugation. The sample originates from a study of T-cell memory formation after mild COVID-19 (dated by TCRdb to about 2021). About the full investigation: TCR sequence clusters from the two donors were largely donor specific. T-cell clones expanding and contracting after mild COVID-19 in two donors were tracked by longitudinal TCRalpha and TCRbeta repertoire sequencing. Two young, previously healthy adult volunteers made up the cohort, one male and one female. The investigation overall reported the following: Clones contracting from day 15 to 85 had balanced CD4/CD8 phenotypes, while a second wave expanding from day 15 to 37 was biased towards CD4+. The study covered only a couple of mild cases, and larger cohorts including severe cases with pre-infection samples were considered necessary. Some responding clones were detected in pre-infection memory, which suggested that pre-existing cross-reactive memory T cells had joined the SARS-CoV-2 response. Contracting CD4+ clones appeared mostly in the CM and EM memory subsets, whereas CD8+ clones were enriched in EMRA. Whether the second-wave clones peaking on day 37 were SARS-CoV-2 specific was not confirmed.

The data were produced on an Illumina NovaSeq 6000. Using 5'RACE with constant-segment primers, TCRalpha and TCRbeta cDNA libraries were constructed, with sample barcodes and unique molecular identifiers added in the process. RNA was extracted from every sample with Trizol reagent. Amplification of the libraries took two PCR steps, and the second step added a second sample barcode plus Illumina TruSeq adapters. Sequencing of the libraries was done on an Illumina NovaSeq, producing 2 x 150 bp paired-end reads. In the authors' own workflow: Reads were demultiplexed and collapsed into UMI-guided consensus sequences with migec v1.2.7. Using mixcr v2.1.11, UMI consensuses were aligned to TRA and TRB V and J templates and then assembled into clonotypes. Expanded or contracted clonotypes were those called significant by both edgeR and NoisET, with noise models trained on biological replicates. For edgeR calls, a false discovery rate-adjusted p below 0.01 and a log2 fold-change threshold of 1 were applied. As an exploratory analysis of dynamics, max-normalized trajectories of the 1000 most abundant clonotypes were examined with PCA combined with hierarchical clustering. The CD4 or CD8 phenotype of responding clones was assigned using the separately sequenced CD4+ and CD8+ repertoires. TCRdb itself trimmed the public reads at Q25 with fastp, ran MiXCR and retained productive beta chains. Entries that share a CDR3 protein sequence are merged under the most common genes and DNA. The V and J calls reflect TCRdb's pipeline rather than the authors' work. The sample yields 400,000 or so distinct CDR3 sequences; 20% were counted once. 7.5% to 9.5% of the sample is taken by the ten largest.

V drops 0 bases and J drops 5 bases, leaving 4 bases in between. The germline V gene sets CDR1 to SQVTM and CDR2 to ANQGSEA. From its cysteine to its phenylalanine, the CDR3 spans 11 amino acids. Only CDR3 DNA is held: 33 bases, read in frame from base 1. Recombination linked TRBV29-1 to TRBJ1-2; no D gene can be assigned with confidence. The sequence derives from an adult woman who had mild COVID-19 (a few samples of this study predate the infection). The sample titles of this study are shuffled in the database, so cell type and time point are left out; the donor was told from shared clones. Material: PBMCs or a T cell subset sorted from them (not recorded which). The DNA reads TGCAGCGTTGAAGATGGGTATGGCTACACCTTC. It translates to CSVEDGYGYTF.